This TCR beta chain was found in a study of T cells after yellow fever vaccination. CDR1 WSHSY and CDR2 SAAADI come from the germline V gene. CDR3 length: 14 amino acids. Trimming pared 6 bases from V and 6 bases from J, leaving 15 bases between. TCRdb re-called the 5' RACE reads through MiXCR, storing one row per CDR3 protein. The sample yields about 120,000 distinct CDR3 sequences, roughly 10% seen once. The sequenced sample was CD8+ T cells sorted from PBMCs, obtained on the day of the yellow fever booster vaccination. This chain links TRBV10-2 with TRBJ2-1; D is undetermined. This clonotype originated in a man aged 18 to 29 who received the YFV17D yellow fever vaccine. The CDR3 loop reads CASRLRLLGNEQFF. CDR3 bases: TGCGCCAGCAGACTACGCCTTTTGGGCAATGAGCAGTTCTTC.